These 29 T cell receptor beta chains originate from one sample sequenced in a study of blood T cell repertoires in COVID-19 (dated by TCRdb to about 2020). Library creation used the immunoSEQ multiplex PCR assay. Imported from immuneACCESS, the table was reduced by TCRdb to in-frame sequences with V and J called. These copies leave out some clones; in studies compared against another copy, an unresolved V gene accounts for under half, and the cause of the remainder is not known. The sample table contains 330,000 or so clones; only one count was recorded for approximately 89% of them. The ten biggest clones cover less than 2.5% of the sample. Material: PBMCs or T cells enriched from blood (not recorded which). The receptors here all came from a man in his forties in a cohort exposed to, infected with or recovered from COVID-19 (not recorded which).

J is TRBJ2-7 and V is TRBV5-4; 7 bases line up with TRBD1. Germline V gives CDR1 SGHNT, CDR2 YYREEE (reference sequence). CDR3 length: 14 amino acids. Trimming at V came to 3 bases and at J to 0 bases, leaving 3 bases not matched to a gene. The CDR3 DNA reads as TGTGCCAGCAGCTGGGGACAGCGCTCCTACGAGCAGTACTTC. Encoded protein: CASSWGQRSYEQYF.

The CDR3 reads CASSRNRGSTGTEAFF. CDR3 sequence (DNA): TGTGCCAGCAGTCGAAACAGGGGGTCGACGGGGACTGAAGCTTTCTTT. This chain links TRBV27 with TRBJ1-1; 8 bases line up with TRBD1. The CDR3 is 16 amino acids. With 5 bases clipped from V and 5 bases from J, the junction kept 13 bases outside the gene matches. Looked up from germline, CDR1 is MNHEY and CDR2 is SMNVEV (reference sequence).

This clone was recorded a few times. This chain uses TRBV11-2 with TRBJ2-7; D is possibly TRBD2 (5 bases). The CDR3 sequence is 13 residues long. The germline V gene encodes CDR1 SGHAT and CDR2 FQNNGV. V lost 7 bases to trimming and J lost 6 bases, with 16 bases between them. The CDR3, as DNA: TGTGCCAGCACCTTGGAGGCGTCAGGCGAGCAGTACTTC. Translated: CASTLEASGEQYF.

The V call is TRBV11-2, the J call TRBJ2-2; a possible D gene is TRBD1 (6 bases). Germline V CDR1 and CDR2: SGHAT, FQNNGV. The CDR3 is made up of 15 amino acids. The V and J ends lost 0 bases and 3 bases respectively, with 8 bases between them. The CDR3, as DNA: TGTGCCAGCAGCTTAGAGTGGGGGCACACCGGGGAGCTGTTTTTT. Translating it yields CASSLEWGHTGELFF.

The chain links TRBV19 to TRBJ2-3, with TRBD1 matching over 8 bases. This CDR3 is built from 14 residues. Germline V gives CDR1 LNHDA, CDR2 SQIVND (reference sequence). The J segment lost 2 bases and the V segment lost 7 bases, leaving 5 bases of the junction unmatched. CDR3 protein: CASTLGQATDTQYF. DNA for the CDR3: TGTGCCAGTACCCTGGGACAGGCCACAGATACGCAGTATTTT.

The V gene is TRBV3-1 (or the pseudogene TRBV3-2), the J gene TRBJ1-4; no clear D. The CDR3 length is 14 residues. Germline V gene sequence: CDR1 LGHDT, CDR2 YNNKEL (reference sequence). V gave up 4 bases and J gave up 3 bases, with 9 bases separating them. CDR3 in amino acids: CASSPTSPNEKLFF. The DNA of the CDR3 is TGTGCCAGCAGCCCGACAAGTCCTAATGAAAAACTGTTTTTT.

Only one count was recorded for this clone. The CDR3 coding sequence is TGTGCCAGCAGCCAAGGAGGGGGAGTGGCGTATTTT. Translated, it gives CASSQGGGVAYF. The rearrangement links TRBV4-2 to TRBJ2-3; TRBD1 might be the D (6 bases). The CDR3 is 12 residues long. The germline V gene has CDR1 LGHNA and CDR2 YNFKEQ. The V and J ends lost 1 base and 14 bases respectively, with 13 bases between them.

This sequence joins TRBV3-1 (or the pseudogene TRBV3-2) and TRBJ1-2; no definite D call. The CDR3 consists of 12 residues. The germline CDR1 and CDR2 sequences are LGHDT and YNNKEL (reference sequence). Trimming shortened V by 4 bases and J by 4 bases, and 7 bases separated the two germline ends. In DNA, the CDR3 is TGTGCCAGCAGCCTATCCAGCTATGGCTACACCTTC. Protein: CASSLSSYGYTF.

The V and J genes are TRBV5-6 and TRBJ2-4; 11 bases are shared with TRBD1. This CDR3 region has 15 residues. V lost 4 bases, J lost 6 bases, and 6 bases stayed unmatched. Per the germline V gene, CDR1 is SGHDT and CDR2 is YYEEEE. The CDR3 protein is CASSPGQGEGNIQYF. The CDR3 DNA reads TGTGCCAGCAGCCCGGGACAGGGGGAAGGAAACATTCAGTACTTC.

This sequence joins TRBV18 and TRBJ1-4; D gene uncertain. This CDR3 region has 13 residues. In germline, CDR1 is KGHSH, CDR2 LQKENI. V was cut by 0 bases and J by 8 bases, with 7 bases left in between. For the CDR3, the DNA is TGTGCCAGCTCACCACCGATGGCCGAAAAACTGTTTTTT. As protein: CASSPPMAEKLFF.

The V and J genes are TRBV4-1 and TRBJ2-7; the match to TRBD2 covers 12 bases. The germline V gene encodes CDR1 MGHRA and CDR2 YSYEKL. J gave up 7 bases and V 6 bases, and 7 bases lay outside the gene matches. This CDR3 contains 14 residues. Here the CDR3 DNA reads TGCGCCAGCAGTTACTCGACTAGCGGGAGAGAGCAGTACTTC. Protein product: CASSYSTSGREQYF.

The chain uses TRBV30 and TRBJ2-1; no clear D. Trimming took 7 bases from V and 9 from J, leaving 19 bases between them. Germline V gives CDR1 GTSNPN, CDR2 SVGIG (reference sequence). The length of the CDR3 is 13 residues. The CDR3 reads CAYLDLTFGEQFF. The CDR3 DNA reads as TGTGCCTACCTAGATCTTACCTTCGGTGAGCAGTTCTTC. The full variable domain, rest sourced from reference TRBV30 and TRBJ2-1, is SQTIHQWPATLVQPVGSPLSLECTVEGTSNPNLYWYRQAAGRGLQLLFYSVGIGQISSEVPQNLSASRPQDRQFILSSKKLLLSDSGFYLCAYLDLTFGEQFFGPGTRLTVL.

The chain links TRBV10-3 to TRBJ2-7; TRBD2 agrees at 9 bases. V was clipped by 2 bases and J by 2 bases; unmatched bases: 4. CDR3 length: 15 amino acids. CDR1 ENHRY and CDR2 SYGVKD come from the germline V gene. The CDR3 sequence: CAISETSGLTYEQYF. The CDR3, as DNA: TGTGCCATCAGTGAGACTAGCGGGCTTACCTACGAGCAGTACTTC.

CDR3 coding DNA: TGTGCCAGCAGTTACCTGGCGGGCAGGGGGTGGCCCCAGCAGTACTTC. This encodes CASSYLAGRGWPQQYF. The rearrangement links TRBV6-2 or TRBV6-3 to TRBJ2-7, with 7 bases identical to TRBD1. Trimming took 2 bases from V and 8 from J; bases not matched to a gene: 15. Germline V gives CDR1 MNHEY, CDR2 SVGEGT. The CDR3 sequence is 16 residues long.

This clone was seen a single time. V is TRBV10-3 and J is TRBJ1-1; 7 bases match TRBD1. V trimming: 3 bases; J trimming: 4 bases; junction bases outside the gene matches: 14. CDR1 is ENHRY, CDR2 SYGVKD, per germline. The CDR3 loop spans 17 amino acids. CDR3 amino acids: CAISEGLTGRGSTEAFF. The CDR3 DNA reads as TGTGCCATCAGTGAAGGGTTGACAGGGCGGGGATCCACTGAAGCTTTCTTT.

J is TRBJ1-5 and V is TRBV18; TRBD1 aligns across 8 bases. V dropped 3 bases and J dropped 7; count of bases not matched to a gene: 5. The germline gives CDR1 KGHSH, CDR2 LQKENI. The CDR3 consists of 14 residues. The CDR3 nucleotides read TGTGCCAGCTCACCCGGACAGGGAAGGCAGCCCCAGCATTTT. As protein: CASSPGQGRQPQHF.

The rearrangement links TRBV7-9 to TRBJ1-2; 8 bases fit TRBD1. This CDR3 is 14 amino acids long. V lost 3 bases to trimming and J lost 8 bases; unmatched junction nucleotides: 8. From germline, CDR1 is SEHNR and CDR2 FQNEAQ (reference sequence). In DNA form, the CDR3 reads TGTGCCAGCAGCTTCCTAGGACAGGGACAGGGCTACACCTTC. Protein: CASSFLGQGQGYTF.

The CDR3 sequence is CASSQGGGIRGTDTQYF. CDR3 nucleotide sequence: TGCGCCAGCAGCCAAGGGGGGGGCATCAGGGGCACAGATACGCAGTATTTT. The V gene is TRBV4-1, the J gene TRBJ2-3, with D maybe TRBD2 (7 bases). In germline, CDR1 is MGHRA, CDR2 YSYEKL. The CDR3 consists of 17 residues. V was clipped by 1 base and J by 1 base, with 15 bases between them.

This clone was recorded a few times. This chain uses TRBV6-4 with TRBJ2-3, with a weak D call TRBD1 (6 bases). V gave up 6 bases and J gave up 0 bases, with 13 bases separating them. The germline CDR1 and CDR2 sequences are MRHNA and SNTAGT. The CDR3 has 15 amino acids. CDR3 coding DNA: TGTGCCAGCAGCGCTAGGGACATTAGCACAGATACGCAGTATTTT. Its translation is CASSARDISTDTQYF.

This sequence joins TRBV9 and TRBJ2-5; D unresolved. Germline V gene data show CDR1 as SGDLS and CDR2 as YYNGEE. The V gene lost 4 bases and the J gene lost 2 bases, with 18 bases spanning the gap. This CDR3 has 16 residues. CDR3 nucleotide sequence: TGTGCCAGCAGCCCTCGTTGGGCTACCCAGCAAGAGACCCAGTACTTC. Residues: CASSPRWATQQETQYF.

V usage is TRBV2 and J usage is TRBJ1-4; 11 nucleotides agree with TRBD1. The CDR3 runs to 15 residues. The germline V gene has CDR1 SNHLY and CDR2 FYNNEI. Losses at the gene ends were 6 bases for V and 6 bases for J; bases not matched to a gene: 6. CDR3 region: CASRGDRGLDEKLFF. Here the CDR3 DNA reads TGTGCCAGCAGAGGGGACAGGGGGTTGGATGAAAAACTGTTTTTT.

The rearrangement uses TRBV7-9 and TRBJ2-3; no definite D call. CDR3 size: 15 residues. Trimming took off 5 bases at V and 3 bases at J, with 15 bases between the two ends. The germline gives CDR1 SEHNR, CDR2 FQNEAQ (reference sequence). CDR3 in DNA: TGTGCCAGCAGCCCGACAACCGGAAATACAGATACGCAGTATTTT. Translating gives CASSPTTGNTDTQYF.

The genes are TRBV3-1 (or the pseudogene TRBV3-2) and TRBJ2-2, with 11 bases fitting TRBD2. The trim removed 6 bases at V and 6 bases at J, leaving 3 bases unmatched. The CDR3 loop spans 14 amino acids. The germline CDR1 and CDR2 sequences are LGHDT and YNNKEL (reference sequence). CDR3 nucleotides: TGTGCCAGCAGTAGCGGGAGGGCCTCCGGGGAGCTGTTTTTT. Residues: CASSSGRASGELFF.

V gene TRBV3-1 (or the pseudogene TRBV3-2) combines with J gene TRBJ2-7; 8 bases are a match to TRBD2. The V gene end was trimmed by 0 bases and the J gene end by 5 bases; junction bases not matched to a gene: 3. The CDR3 is 14 amino acids. CDR1 LGHDT and CDR2 YNNKEL come from the germline V gene (reference sequence). CDR3 sequence: CASSQEGAGDEQYF. In DNA form, the CDR3 reads TGTGCCAGCAGCCAAGAAGGAGCGGGAGACGAGCAGTACTTC.

The rearrangement uses TRBV20-1 and TRBJ2-5; 7 bases are shared with TRBD2. Germline trimming cut 3 bases from V and 2 bases from J; bases unmatched to any gene: 0. Germline V gene sequence: CDR1 DFQATT, CDR2 SNEGSKA (reference sequence). The length of the CDR3 is 12 residues. In DNA, the CDR3 is TGCAGTGCTAGTAGCGGGCAAGAGACCCAGTACTTC. It encodes CSASSGQETQYF.

This chain links TRBV12-5 with TRBJ2-1; 11 bases are a match to TRBD2. J lost 12 bases, V lost 0 bases, and 13 bases had no gene match. The CDR3 runs to 17 residues. Germline values: CDR1 LGHNT, CDR2 FRNRAP. The CDR3: CASGLVRVAGGPGVQFF. In nucleotides, the CDR3 is TGTGCTAGTGGTTTGGTAAGGGTAGCGGGAGGGCCAGGGGTGCAGTTCTTC.

This sequence joins TRBV27 and TRBJ1-2; TRBD1 matches at 10 bases. The ends lost 4 bases at V and 8 bases at J; junction bases unmatched: 1. This CDR3 comprises 12 residues. CDR1 is MNHEY and CDR2 is SMNVEV in the germline V gene (reference sequence). CDR3 amino acids: CASSSGQGGYTF. CDR3 sequence (DNA): TGTGCCAGCAGTTCGGGACAGGGGGGCTACACCTTC.

V is TRBV7-2 and J is TRBJ2-1; 8 bases match TRBD2. CDR1 SGHTA and CDR2 FQGNSA come from the germline V gene. CDR3 length equals 15 residues. The V gene end was trimmed by 4 bases and the J gene end by 9 bases; junction bases not matched to a gene: 11. CDR3 nucleotide sequence: TGTGCCAGCAGCTCGAGCGGGAGTCGTAACGGTGAGCAGTTCTTC. Translating it yields CASSSSGSRNGEQFF.

The chain links TRBV2 to TRBJ2-7; 11 bases match TRBD2. Germline CDR1 is SNHLY and CDR2 is FYNNEI. V shed 6 bases, J shed 2 bases, and the junction held 6 bases outside the gene matches. This CDR3 is built from 15 residues. This CDR3 reads CASSGGLAVTYEQYF. The CDR3 DNA is TGTGCCAGCAGCGGGGGACTAGCGGTTACCTACGAGCAGTACTTC.